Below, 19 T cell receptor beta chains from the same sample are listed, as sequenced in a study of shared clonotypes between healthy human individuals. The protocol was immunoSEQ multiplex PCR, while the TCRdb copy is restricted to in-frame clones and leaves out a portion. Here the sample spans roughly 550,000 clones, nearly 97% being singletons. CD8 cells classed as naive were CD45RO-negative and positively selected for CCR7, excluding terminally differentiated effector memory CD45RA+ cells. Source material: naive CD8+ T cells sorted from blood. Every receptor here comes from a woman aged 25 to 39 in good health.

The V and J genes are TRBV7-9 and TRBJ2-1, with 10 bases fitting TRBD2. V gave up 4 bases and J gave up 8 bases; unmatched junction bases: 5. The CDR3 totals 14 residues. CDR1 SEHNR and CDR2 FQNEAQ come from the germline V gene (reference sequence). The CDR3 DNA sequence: TGTGCCAGCAGCTATAGCGGGAGGAAGGATGAGCAGTTCTTC. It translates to CASSYSGRKDEQFF.

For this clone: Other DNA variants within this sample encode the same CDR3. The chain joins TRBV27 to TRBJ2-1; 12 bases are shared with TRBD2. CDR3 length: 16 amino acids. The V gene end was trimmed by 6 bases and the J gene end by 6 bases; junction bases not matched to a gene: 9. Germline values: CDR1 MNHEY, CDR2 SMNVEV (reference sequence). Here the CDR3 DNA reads TGTGCCAGCAGCCAAATACTAGCGGGAGGCTCCAATGAGCAGTTCTTC. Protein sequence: CASSQILAGGSNEQFF.

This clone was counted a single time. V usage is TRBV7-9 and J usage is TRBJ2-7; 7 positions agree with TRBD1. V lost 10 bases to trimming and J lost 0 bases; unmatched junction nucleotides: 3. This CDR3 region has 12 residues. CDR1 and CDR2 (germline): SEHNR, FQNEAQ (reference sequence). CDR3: CATGQDSYEQYF. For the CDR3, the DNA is TGTGCCACAGGACAGGACTCCTACGAGCAGTACTTC.

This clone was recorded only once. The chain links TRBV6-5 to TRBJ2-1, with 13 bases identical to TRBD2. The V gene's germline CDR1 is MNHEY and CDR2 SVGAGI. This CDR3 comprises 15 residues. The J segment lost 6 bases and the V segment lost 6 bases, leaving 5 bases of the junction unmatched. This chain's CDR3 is CASSLGTSGTNEQFF. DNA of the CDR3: TGTGCCAGCAGCCTAGGGACTAGCGGGACCAATGAGCAGTTCTTC.

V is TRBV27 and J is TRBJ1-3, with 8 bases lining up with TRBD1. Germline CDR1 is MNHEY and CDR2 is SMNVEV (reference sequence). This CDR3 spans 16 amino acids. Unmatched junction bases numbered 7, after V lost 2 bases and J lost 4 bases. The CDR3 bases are TGTGCCAGCAGTTTAGCCGACAGGGGCGCGGGAAACACCATATATTTT. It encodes CASSLADRGAGNTIYF.

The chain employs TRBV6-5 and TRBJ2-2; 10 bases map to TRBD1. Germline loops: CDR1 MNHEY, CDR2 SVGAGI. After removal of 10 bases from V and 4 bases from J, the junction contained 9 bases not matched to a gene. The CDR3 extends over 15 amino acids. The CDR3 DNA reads TGTGCCACCTCCCCAGGGACAGGGGTCACCGGGGAGCTGTTTTTT. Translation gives CATSPGTGVTGELFF.

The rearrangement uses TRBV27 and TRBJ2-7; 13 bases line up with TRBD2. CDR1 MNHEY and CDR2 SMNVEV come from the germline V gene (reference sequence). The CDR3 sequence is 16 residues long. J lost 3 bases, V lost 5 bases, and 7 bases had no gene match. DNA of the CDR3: TGTGCCAGCAGTCCGGGACTAGCGGGACCCCTCTACGAGCAGTACTTC. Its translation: CASSPGLAGPLYEQYF.

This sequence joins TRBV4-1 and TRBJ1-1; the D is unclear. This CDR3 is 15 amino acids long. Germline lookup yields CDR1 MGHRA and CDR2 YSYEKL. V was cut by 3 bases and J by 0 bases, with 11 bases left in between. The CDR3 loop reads CASSHADNMNTEAFF. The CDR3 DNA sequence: TGCGCCAGCAGCCATGCAGACAACATGAACACTGAAGCTTTCTTT.

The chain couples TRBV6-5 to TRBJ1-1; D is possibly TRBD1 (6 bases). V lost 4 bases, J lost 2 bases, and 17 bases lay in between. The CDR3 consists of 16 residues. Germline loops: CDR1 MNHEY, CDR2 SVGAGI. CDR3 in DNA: TGTGCCAGCAGTTCCCCCCCGGACAGACCCAACACTGAAGCTTTCTTT. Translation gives CASSSPPDRPNTEAFF.

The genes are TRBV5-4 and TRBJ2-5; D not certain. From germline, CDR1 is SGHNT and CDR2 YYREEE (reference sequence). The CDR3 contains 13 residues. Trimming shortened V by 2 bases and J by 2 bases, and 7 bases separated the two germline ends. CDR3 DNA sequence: TGTGCCAGCAGCTTTTCAGAACAAGAGACCCAGTACTTC. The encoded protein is CASSFSEQETQYF.

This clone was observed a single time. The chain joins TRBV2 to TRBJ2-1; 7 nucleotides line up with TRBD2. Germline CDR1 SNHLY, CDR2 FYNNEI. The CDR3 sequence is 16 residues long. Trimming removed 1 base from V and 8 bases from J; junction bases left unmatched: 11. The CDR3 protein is CASSEGGRGFYDEQFF. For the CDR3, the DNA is TGTGCCAGCAGTGAAGGAGGGCGGGGGTTTTACGATGAGCAGTTCTTC.

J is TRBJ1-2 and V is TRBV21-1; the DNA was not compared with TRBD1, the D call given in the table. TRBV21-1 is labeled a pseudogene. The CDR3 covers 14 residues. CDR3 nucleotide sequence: TGTGCCAGCAGCACAACAGGGGTTGGCTATGGCTACACCTTC. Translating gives CASSTTGVGYGYTF.

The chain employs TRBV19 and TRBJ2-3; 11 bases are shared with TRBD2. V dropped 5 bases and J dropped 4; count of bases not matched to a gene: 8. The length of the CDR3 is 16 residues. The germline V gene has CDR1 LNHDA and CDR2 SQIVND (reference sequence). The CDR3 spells CASSRKLAGAADTQYF. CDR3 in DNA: TGTGCCAGTAGTCGCAAACTAGCGGGAGCCGCAGATACGCAGTATTTT.

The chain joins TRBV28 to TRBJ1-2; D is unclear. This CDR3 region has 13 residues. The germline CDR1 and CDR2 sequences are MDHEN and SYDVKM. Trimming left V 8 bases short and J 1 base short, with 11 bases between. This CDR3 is CASLRTLNYGYTF. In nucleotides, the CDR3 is TGTGCCAGCCTCCGGACCCTTAACTATGGCTACACCTTC.

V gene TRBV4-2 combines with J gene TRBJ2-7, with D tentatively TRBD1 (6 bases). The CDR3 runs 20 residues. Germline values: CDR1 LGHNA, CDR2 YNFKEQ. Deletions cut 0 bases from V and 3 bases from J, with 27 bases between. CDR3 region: CASSQDHQPGVMPLVYEQYF. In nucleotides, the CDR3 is TGTGCCAGCAGCCAAGACCACCAACCAGGGGTGATGCCTTTGGTCTACGAGCAGTACTTC.

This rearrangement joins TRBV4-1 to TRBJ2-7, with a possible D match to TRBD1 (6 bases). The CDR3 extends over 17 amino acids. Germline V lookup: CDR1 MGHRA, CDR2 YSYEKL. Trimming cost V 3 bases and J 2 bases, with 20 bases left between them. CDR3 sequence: CASSHLPRQVGPYEQYF. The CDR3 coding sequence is TGCGCCAGCAGCCACCTACCACGACAGGTGGGTCCCTACGAGCAGTACTTC.

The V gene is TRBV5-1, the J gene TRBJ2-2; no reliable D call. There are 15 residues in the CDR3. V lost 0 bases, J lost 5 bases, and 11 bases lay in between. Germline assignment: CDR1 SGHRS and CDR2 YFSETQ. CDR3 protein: CASSLVWQATGELFF. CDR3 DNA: TGCGCCAGCAGCTTGGTGTGGCAAGCTACCGGGGAGCTGTTTTTT.

Written as DNA, the CDR3 is TGTGCCACCAGCAGGCCCCGGAGAAATAGCAATCAGCCCCAGCATTTT. It specifies CATSRPRRNSNQPQHF. The J gene is TRBJ1-5, the V gene TRBV15, with D unclear. Trimming pared 3 bases from V and 0 bases from J, leaving 12 bases between. This CDR3 comprises 16 residues. Germline-derived CDR1 and CDR2 are LNHNV and YYDKDF (reference sequence).

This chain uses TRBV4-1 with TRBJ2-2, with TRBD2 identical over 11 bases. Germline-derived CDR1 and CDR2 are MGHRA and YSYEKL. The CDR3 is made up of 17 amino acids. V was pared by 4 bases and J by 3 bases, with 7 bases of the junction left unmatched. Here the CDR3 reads CASSPVLAGAYTGELFF. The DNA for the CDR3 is TGCGCCAGCAGCCCCGTACTAGCGGGAGCTTACACCGGGGAGCTGTTTTTT.